Presented here are 7 T cell receptor beta chains from one specimen sequenced in a study of cytomegalovirus exposure and HLA in healthy donors. The PCR ran on 60 Vbeta and 13 Jbeta primers. Profiled with immunoSEQ multiplex PCR; TCRdb holds only in-frame clones, not every one. This listing includes roughly 78,000 clones. The sequenced material came from PBMCs. The source is a middle-aged man in good health and CMV-seronegative.

The chain has TRBV27 and TRBJ2-7; 9 nucleotides match TRBD2. Per germline, CDR1 MNHEY and CDR2 SMNVEV (reference sequence). The CDR3 runs to 15 residues. J lost 2 bases, V lost 3 bases, and 5 bases had no gene match. CDR3 in DNA: TGTGCCAGCAGTTTGACTAGCGGACCCCCCTACGAGCAGTACTTC. Protein product: CASSLTSGPPYEQYF.

The chain is built from TRBV5-1 and TRBJ2-1; D gene ambiguous. The V gene's germline CDR1 is SGHRS and CDR2 YFSETQ. The CDR3 has 14 amino acids. With 1 base removed from V and 6 bases from J, the gap between germline ends came to 11 bases. The CDR3 loop is CASSLRLSTNEQFF. DNA for the CDR3: TGCGCCAGCAGCTTGCGCCTCTCTACCAATGAGCAGTTCTTC.

The V and J genes are TRBV7-9 and TRBJ2-5, with TRBD1 matching 11 bases. CDR3 length equals 16 residues. CDR1 and CDR2 from the germline V gene are SEHNR and FQNEAQ (reference sequence). The V segment lost 8 bases and the J segment 5 bases; nucleotides outside the gene matches: 13. The CDR3 nucleotides read TGTGCCAGCCGAATTTCGGGGACAGGGGGTTGGGAGACCCAGTACTTC. Residues: CASRISGTGGWETQYF. Full variable domain (remainder filled in from reference TRBV7-9 and TRBJ2-5): DTGVSQNPRHKITKRGQNVTFRCDPISEHNRLYWYRQTLGQGPEFLTYFQNEAQLEKSRLLSDRFSAERPKGSFSTLEIQRTEQGDSAMYLCASRISGTGGWETQYFGPGTRLLVL.

The chain is built from TRBV28 and TRBJ1-1; D gene uncertain. Deletions cut 5 bases from V and 7 bases from J, with 20 bases between. Germline V gene lookup returns CDR1 MDHEN and CDR2 SYDVKM. The CDR3 loop spans 15 amino acids. The CDR3 DNA follows: TGTGCCAGCAGTCCATCAGACACCCCCCGTGGTGAAGCTTTCTTT. Residues: CASSPSDTPRGEAFF.

The rearrangement links TRBV6-6 to TRBJ1-6; D call uncertain. The germline V gene has CDR1 MNHNY and CDR2 SVGAGI (reference sequence). The CDR3 loop spans 15 amino acids. Trimming left V 4 bases short and J 9 bases short, with 16 bases between. The CDR3 loop is CASSSLSSRGSPLHF. CDR3 nucleotides: TGTGCCAGCAGTTCTTTGTCCTCACGGGGTTCACCCCTCCACTTT.

The chain has TRBV27 and TRBJ2-5; 7 nucleotides line up with TRBD1. V was clipped by 4 bases and J by 1 base; unmatched bases: 6. This CDR3 is built from 15 residues. Germline values: CDR1 MNHEY, CDR2 SMNVEV (reference sequence). The CDR3, as DNA: TGTGCCAGCAGTTCGGGACAGTTGGGCCAAGAGACCCAGTACTTC. Translation gives CASSSGQLGQETQYF.

The V call is TRBV19, the J call TRBJ2-5, with a tentative D call TRBD2 (6 bases). The V end was cut by 5 bases, the J end by 5 bases, with 15 bases between. This CDR3 is built from 14 residues. Germline V CDR1 and CDR2: LNHDA, SQIVND (reference sequence). The CDR3 sequence: CASSSTWGLETQYF. The CDR3 nucleotides are TGTGCCAGTAGTTCGACATGGGGACTGGAGACCCAGTACTTC. The variable domain in full, with the rest retrieved from reference TRBV19 and TRBJ2-5, is DGGITQSPKYLFRKEGQNVTLSCEQNLNHDAMYWYRQDPGQGLRLIYYSQIVNDFQKGDIAEGYSVSREKKESFPLTVTSAQKNPTAFYLCASSSTWGLETQYFGPGTRLLVL.